This T cell receptor gamma chain was obtained from a study of Vδ1+ human thymocytes (dated by TCRdb to the late 2010s). Study-level background: The study characterised mRNA-level TRG and TRD CDR3 repertoires of highly purified Vdelta1+ thymocytes from young children as a data resource. The multiplex-based CDR3 amplicon strategy had previously been validated against 5'RACE-based CDR3 amplicon generation methods.

The research as a whole found: Because no clustering by age or sex was observed, donors were not stratified by these variables in the analyses. Donors shared many TRG clonotypes (up to about 7x10^3), but TRD repertoires were essentially private, with at most 120 shared. Even though sort purity was high, about 20% of thymic TRD sequences were Vdelta2 (and few were Vdelta3), which was not the case for the peripheral blood Vdelta1+ controls. Thymic TRG and TRD repertoires appeared highly polyclonal with Gaussian CDR3 length distributions, unlike oligoclonal peripheral blood repertoires. Because unexpected Vdelta2 sequences could lead to misinterpretation of bulk repertoire data, the authors recommended using highly purified populations and validating at the single-cell level.

For CDR1 and CDR2, the germline V gene (reference sequence) lists GITISATS and ISYDGTV. Including the terminal cysteine and phenylalanine, the CDR3 comprises 15 residues. This entry keeps only the CDR3 DNA: 45 bases, framed from base 1. This clone was observed a handful of times. Its cognate antigen has yet to be identified. A junction boundary mismatches the germline segment, possibly from a read error. RNA extraction was performed with the RNeasy mini kit, and reverse transcription was done with Superscript III. Multiplex PCR was used to generate CDR3 amplicons, with pooled V-gene forward primers and a constant-region reverse primer carrying Illumina adaptor overhangs. After gel purification, the amplicons were indexed with Nextera index primers over approximately 8 extra PCR cycles and then purified using AMPure XP beads. Sequencing of the libraries was done on an Illumina MiSeq using paired-end 250 bp reads, dual indexing and a roughly 18% PhiX spike-in. In the paper's pipeline: FastQC was used to quality check the reads, while ea-utils fastq-join merged the TRG read pairs. IMGT/HighV-QUEST was used to annotate the sequences, only productive sequences with an unambiguous V-gene assignment were kept, and clonotypes were defined as sequences sharing an identical CDR3 sequence. For downstream analysis, the tools were VDJtools 1.1.1, tcR 2.2.3, Treemap and vegan Shannon diversity in R 3.4.4. After TCRdb called clones again from the public reads with CATT, rows with identical DNA were merged. The V and J calls shown here were made by TCRdb, not taken from the authors' results. The sample table contains more than 9,000 gamma-chain clones; only one count was recorded for about 46% of them. Of the sample, roughly 2% falls within the top ten clones.

Thymic samples were depleted of alphabeta T cells, then CD3+ TCRVdelta1+ TCRVdelta2- thymocytes were FACS-sorted. A purity of roughly 98% to 99.6% was achieved for sorted Vdelta1+ thymocytes. The thymic specimens were obtained from several paediatric patients, aged about 5 days to 15 months, who were having corrective cardiac surgery. The thymic tissue was dispersed, and mononuclear cells were isolated using a Histopaque-1077 density gradient. Staining used anti-TCRVdelta1 clone TS8.2, anti-TCRVdelta2 clone B6, anti-CD3 clone HIT3a and anti-TCRalphabeta clone IP26 antibodies. Specimen: Vdelta1+ gamma-delta thymocytes from the thymus. The cell subset or site label on this specimen signifies: FACS-sorted CD3+ TCRalphabeta- TCRVdelta1+ TCRVdelta2- thymocytes. This receptor was obtained from a boy under two years old who had congenital heart surgery. The rearranged chain carries TRGV9 and TRGJ1 or TRGJ2. The nucleotides are TGTGCCTTGTGGGAGGTTCTTCAGTTTTATTATAAGAAAATCTTT. It specifies CALWEVLQFYYKKIF.